This T cell receptor beta chain was retrieved from a study of CD8+CD57+ T cells in acquired aplastic anemia. Investigators profiled TCR beta VDJ and CDR3 from genomic DNA template. TCRdb passed the reads through MiXCR, listing each CDR3 protein once. The sample contains 120,000 or so distinct CDR3 sequences, about 40% of which appear only once. This clonotype was recorded many times. What it binds is unknown. Trimming left V 3 bases short and J 3 bases short, with 3 bases between. Germline CDR1 SNHLY, CDR2 FYNNEI. The CDR3 loop spans 11 amino acids. Study outcomes and limitations: It was found that 25 to 35 CD8+ CDR3 sequences were shared between patients and controls.

The patients chosen for sequencing had shown expansion of CD8+CD57+ cells (detected by flow cytometry). The chain employs TRBV2 and TRBJ2-7; D gene unclear. The sample comprised sorted CD4+, CD8+, or CD8+CD57+ T cells (not recorded which) from PBMCs. The sequence derives from a human donor with aplastic anemia. The CDR3, as DNA: TGTGCCAGCAGTGAGGGCTACGAGCAGTACTTC. It translates to CASSEGYEQYF. The full variable domain, in which reference TRBV2 and TRBJ2-7 provide the parts outside the CDR3, is EPEVTQTPSHQVTQMGQEVILRCVPISNHLYFYWYRQILGQKVEFLVSFYNNEISEKSEIFDDQFSVERPDGSNFTLKIRSTKLEDSAMYFCASSEGYEQYFGPGTRLTVT.